The T cell receptor (beta chain) described here comes from a study of Ad26.COV2.S vaccination and SARS-CoV-2 variants. Turning to the study itself: Intramuscular Ad26.COV2.S doses were given once or twice, 56 days apart.

Generated by immunoSEQ multiplex PCR, the TCRdb table keeps only in-frame clones and is missing some. The sample includes approximately 460,000 clones, about 88% of them seen just once. As regards this clone: Its antigen is unidentified.

Germline lookup yields CDR1 ENHRY and CDR2 SYGVKD. There are 15 residues in the CDR3. V dropped 5 bases and J dropped 2; count of bases not matched to a gene: 3. General study findings and limits: The TCR breadth and depth analyses may have understated or missed part of the total T cell responses. Similar non-spike TCR breadth was seen in vaccine and placebo recipients. CD8+ and CD4+ T cells specific for spike reportedly responded with substantial breadth after vaccination.

The treatment was: 15 to 20 received Ad26.COV2.S at low or high dose, single or two shots; five or six received placebo; per-sample allocation not given. Sampling took place 63 days after the first vaccine or placebo injection. The sample in question was peripheral blood, obtained in a trial of Ad26.COV2.S vaccine versus placebo. The chain employs TRBV10-3 and TRBJ2-3, with TRBD2 identical over 11 bases. This sequence originates from a person between 18 and 65 years old who received the Ad26.COV2.S COVID-19 vaccine or a placebo. Here the CDR3 DNA reads TGTGCCATCAGTCCACTAGCGGGGGCCACAGATACGCAGTATTTT. It yields the protein CAISPLAGATDTQYF.